This passage covers 32 T cell receptor beta chains from one sample sequenced in a study of blood T cell repertoires in COVID-19. Measured with immunoSEQ multiplex PCR; TCRdb has only the in-frame clones, and not every one. Of about 200,000 clones listed, 86% were seen once; the top ten hold roughly 10%. The sample taken for sequencing was peripheral blood. The origin of the receptors is a woman in her forties or fifties with COVID-19, enrolled during active disease.

The J gene is TRBJ1-2, the V gene TRBV28; 8 bases are a match to TRBD1. V dropped 4 bases and J dropped 4; count of bases not matched to a gene: 5. The CDR3 runs 14 residues. The germline V gene encodes CDR1 MDHEN and CDR2 SYDVKM. The CDR3: CASSSQGASYGYTF. CDR3 coding DNA: TGTGCCAGCAGTTCTCAGGGGGCGAGCTATGGCTACACCTTC.

The genes are TRBV19 and TRBJ1-5; D is unresolved. Germline values: CDR1 LNHDA, CDR2 SQIVND (reference sequence). The CDR3 covers 14 residues. Trimming left V 3 bases short and J 8 bases short, with 14 bases between. The CDR3 DNA is TGTGCCAGTAGTATTAGAGGTGTCACGAAGCCCCAGCATTTT. It is translated as CASSIRGVTKPQHF.

The chain employs TRBV2 and TRBJ2-2; the D gene is possibly TRBD1 (6 bases). V was cut by 6 bases and J by 6 bases, with 11 bases left in between. Germline assignment: CDR1 SNHLY and CDR2 FYNNEI. The CDR3 runs 13 residues. CDR3 sequence (DNA): TGTGCCAGCAGCCCTAGGACAGCCGGGGAGCTGTTTTTT. Amino acids: CASSPRTAGELFF.

V usage is TRBV10-1 and J usage is TRBJ2-7, with 7 bases fitting TRBD1. The germline gives CDR1 WNHNN, CDR2 SYGVQD (reference sequence). This CDR3 has 15 residues. V shed 10 bases, J shed 3 bases, and the junction held 15 bases outside the gene matches. CDR3 in DNA: TGCGCCACCATAGATTATAGGGGGCGCGTCTACGAGCAGTACGTC. Protein product: CATIDYRGRVYEQYV.

This clone was counted once. DNA of the CDR3: TGTGCCAGTACGGAGATGGGACAGAGGTTGATGGGGAGTGAAAAACTGTTTTTT. As protein: CASTEMGQRLMGSEKLFF. The chain recombines TRBV19 with TRBJ1-4; the match to TRBD1 covers 7 bases. J was trimmed by 7 bases and V by 7 bases; bases with no gene match: 21. Germline V gives CDR1 LNHDA, CDR2 SQIVND (reference sequence). The CDR3 contains 18 residues.

Only one count was recorded for this clone. V gene TRBV7-3 combines with J gene TRBJ2-3, with D tentatively TRBD2 (5 bases). Germline assignment: CDR1 SGHTA and CDR2 FQGTGA. This CDR3 comprises 14 residues. V lost 5 bases and J lost 3, with 12 bases in between. CDR3 bases: TGTGCCAGCAGCCAAACCCCGGGGACAGATACGCAGTATTTT. It specifies CASSQTPGTDTQYF.

This clone was detected only once. The chain joins TRBV19 to TRBJ2-7; TRBD2 matches 11 bases. Germline lookup yields CDR1 LNHDA and CDR2 SQIVND (reference sequence). The CDR3 loop spans 13 amino acids. Trimming at V came to 2 bases and at J to 12 bases, leaving 6 bases not matched to a gene. In DNA, the CDR3 is TGTGCCAGTAGTATAACGGGACTAGCGGACTTGTACTTC. This sequence encodes CASSITGLADLYF.

The V call is TRBV15, the J call TRBJ2-2; weak D call: TRBD1 (5 bases). Germline V lookup: CDR1 LNHNV, CDR2 YYDKDF (reference sequence). V lost 9 bases and J lost 1, with 12 bases in between. This CDR3 has 14 residues. CDR3 coding DNA: TGTGCCACGTGGGGCAGGAAGAACACCGGGGAGCTGTTTTTT. Translation: CATWGRKNTGELFF.

The V call is TRBV27, the J call TRBJ1-1, with D perhaps matching TRBD1 (5 bases). Between the trimmed V and J ends, which lost 1 base and 10 bases, there was a span of 13 bases. In germline, CDR1 is MNHEY, CDR2 SMNVEV (reference sequence). This CDR3 is 13 amino acids long. This CDR3 reads CASSLWGGGSAFF. The CDR3 DNA sequence: TGTGCCAGCAGTTTATGGGGGGGAGGGTCAGCTTTCTTT.

This clone has more than one count but fewer than ten. J is TRBJ1-1 and V is TRBV10-3; a possible D gene is TRBD1 (6 bases). Germline V CDR1 and CDR2: ENHRY, SYGVKD. The CDR3 covers 13 residues. V was cut by 10 bases and J by 0 bases, with 12 bases left in between. The CDR3 reads CASRQELNTEAFF. The CDR3 nucleotides are TGTGCCAGCCGACAGGAATTGAACACTGAAGCTTTCTTT.

V gene TRBV6-5 combines with J gene TRBJ2-5; 8 nucleotides line up with TRBD2. With V trimmed by 5 bases and J by 4 bases, 9 bases remained unmatched. The CDR3 has 15 residues. Germline CDR1 and CDR2: MNHEY and SVGAGI. The CDR3 here is CASSKRGLDRETQYF. The CDR3 bases are TGTGCCAGCAGTAAACGGGGACTAGATAGAGAGACCCAGTACTTC.

This chain uses TRBV11-3 with TRBJ2-5; TRBD1 matches at 7 bases. J was trimmed by 5 bases and V by 5 bases; bases with no gene match: 5. The CDR3 contains 13 residues. CDR1 SGHNT and CDR2 YENEEA come from the germline V gene. CDR3 in amino acids: CASSTGQWETQYF. CDR3 bases: TGTGCCAGCAGCACGGGACAGTGGGAGACCCAGTACTTC.

The chain uses TRBV7-7 and TRBJ2-5; no definite D call. Trimming removed 5 bases at V and 5 bases at J, with 12 bases between. This CDR3 is built from 13 residues. Looked up from germline, CDR1 is SSHAT and CDR2 is FNYEAQ (reference sequence). The CDR3 nucleotides are TGTGCCAGCAGCCACAGATTTCGGGAGACCCAGTACTTC. Encoded protein: CASSHRFRETQYF.

The CDR3 DNA is TGTGCCAGCAGCTACCCATCCTCCGGGAGGTATGATTCACCCCTCCACTTT. This codes for CASSYPSSGRYDSPLHF. V gene TRBV7-9 combines with J gene TRBJ1-6; D not certain. The V gene's germline CDR1 is SEHNR and CDR2 FQNEAQ (reference sequence). With 4 bases removed from V and 8 bases from J, the gap between germline ends came to 21 bases. The CDR3 has 17 amino acids.

The chain uses TRBV2 and TRBJ2-7; D is ambiguous. Germline V lookup: CDR1 SNHLY, CDR2 FYNNEI. CDR3 size: 11 residues. V gave up 6 bases and J gave up 3 bases, with 6 bases separating them. CDR3 in DNA: TGTGCCAGCAGGGGCAGCTACGAGCAGTACGTC. Protein product: CASRGSYEQYV.

The chain employs TRBV5-1 and TRBJ1-2; 8 nucleotides agree with TRBD1. The CDR3 loop spans 15 amino acids. Looked up from germline, CDR1 is SGHRS and CDR2 is YFSETQ. V trimming: 4 bases; J trimming: 4 bases; junction bases outside the gene matches: 9. The CDR3 nucleotides read TGCGCCAGCAGCGGAAGGACAGGGTCTACCTATGGCTACACCTTC. The encoded protein is CASSGRTGSTYGYTF.

This sequence joins TRBV12-5 and TRBJ2-1, with 12 bases identical to TRBD2. This CDR3 contains 15 residues. With V trimmed by 5 bases and J by 8 bases, 7 bases remained unmatched. Looked up from germline, CDR1 is LGHNT and CDR2 is FRNRAP. Here the CDR3 DNA reads TGTGCTAGTGGTCCACTAGCGGGGGGCCCCCATGAGCAGTTCTTC. This translates into CASGPLAGGPHEQFF. The entire variable domain, with the rest obtained from reference TRBV12-5 and TRBJ2-1, is as follows: DARVTQTPRHKVTEMGQEVTMRCQPILGHNTVFWYRQTMMQGLELLAYFRNRAPLDDSGMPKDRFSAEMPDATLATLKIQPSEPRDSAVYFCASGPLAGGPHEQFFGPGTRLTVL.

This clone was observed a single time. The chain recombines TRBV19 with TRBJ2-2; 7 bases line up with TRBD1. The CDR3 is made up of 15 amino acids. Unmatched junction bases numbered 9, after V lost 8 bases and J lost 3 bases. Germline CDR1 is LNHDA and CDR2 is SQIVND (reference sequence). The CDR3 region has the DNA TGTGCCAGTGATAAGACAGGGCGGTACACCGGGGAGCTGTTTTTT. Its protein product is CASDKTGRYTGELFF.

The rearrangement links TRBV19 to TRBJ2-2, with 7 bases lining up with TRBD1. V was pared by 6 bases and J by 6 bases, with 1 base of the junction left unmatched. CDR1 is LNHDA, CDR2 SQIVND, per germline (reference sequence). There are 12 residues in the CDR3. The CDR3 loop is CASSQGAGELFF. CDR3 nucleotide sequence: TGTGCCAGTAGCCAGGGGGCCGGGGAGCTGTTTTTT.

This clone was observed a few times. The chain has TRBV29-1 and TRBJ2-3, with D unresolved. The CDR3 totals 17 residues. Germline CDR1 SQVTM, CDR2 ANQGSEA. The V and J ends lost 3 bases and 3 bases respectively, with 22 bases between them. The CDR3 reads CSVDGPSGFVNTDTQYF. CDR3 nucleotide sequence: TGCAGCGTTGACGGTCCGTCCGGGTTTGTCAATACAGATACGCAGTATTTT.

V usage is TRBV9 and J usage is TRBJ2-2, with TRBD2 identical over 9 bases. CDR1 and CDR2 (germline): SGDLS, YYNGEE. V dropped 4 bases and J dropped 0; count of bases not matched to a gene: 4. The CDR3 loop spans 16 amino acids. CDR3 bases: TGTGCCAGCAGCACCCAGCGGGGGGCGAACACCGGGGAGCTGTTTTTT. The encoded protein is CASSTQRGANTGELFF.

The chain employs TRBV4-1 and TRBJ2-7; 7 positions match TRBD2. The CDR3 runs to 12 residues. Trimming removed 4 bases from V and 9 bases from J; junction bases left unmatched: 6. Germline CDR1 reads MGHRA; CDR2 reads YSYEKL. CDR3 loop: CASSPIGGGQYF. As DNA, the CDR3 is TGCGCCAGCAGCCCTATTGGGGGGGGGCAGTACTTC.

This rearrangement joins TRBV24-1 to TRBJ1-5; a possible D gene is TRBD1 (6 bases). The V gene lost 5 bases and the J gene lost 3 bases, with 16 bases spanning the gap. In germline, CDR1 is KGHDR, CDR2 SFDVKD. This CDR3 is built from 16 residues. The CDR3 DNA sequence: TGTGCCACCAGTGCCGCCACCGGGACATTCAATCAGCCCCAGCATTTT. This translates into CATSAATGTFNQPQHF.

This chain connects TRBV5-4 to TRBJ1-4; D perhaps matches TRBD1 (5 bases). The ends were cut back, 0 bases at V and 0 bases at J, with 12 bases in the middle. The CDR3 is 17 amino acids. Looked up from germline, CDR1 is SGHNT and CDR2 is YYREEE (reference sequence). The CDR3 is CASSLDGGVATNEKLFF. CDR3 bases: TGTGCCAGCAGCTTGGATGGAGGGGTTGCAACTAATGAAAAACTGTTTTTT.

This clone was seen once. The rearrangement joins TRBV13 to TRBJ2-7; 7 nucleotides align to TRBD1. Germline V lookup: CDR1 PRHDT, CDR2 FYEKMQ (reference sequence). This CDR3 spans 15 amino acids. Trimming at V came to 5 bases and at J to 9 bases, leaving 16 bases not matched to a gene. The chain's CDR3 is CASSRRSVGTVGQYF. In DNA, the CDR3 is TGTGCCAGCAGCCGCAGAAGTGTCGGGACAGTTGGGCAGTACTTC.

The rearrangement joins TRBV13 to TRBJ1-4; D gene ambiguous. With 4 bases removed from V and 0 bases from J, the gap between germline ends came to 6 bases. The CDR3 is 14 amino acids. Germline-derived CDR1 and CDR2 are PRHDT and FYEKMQ (reference sequence). CDR3 DNA sequence: TGTGCCAGCAGCTCCTTAGCAACTAATGAAAAACTGTTTTTT. Translating gives CASSSLATNEKLFF.

The V call is TRBV18, the J call TRBJ2-1; 10 bases fit TRBD2. Trimming removed 3 bases from V and 6 bases from J; junction bases left unmatched: 8. CDR1 is KGHSH and CDR2 is LQKENI in the germline V gene. The CDR3 spans 16 residues. DNA for the CDR3: TGTGCCAGCTCACCCGAAAGCGGGGGGGCTGGCAATGAGCAGTTCTTC. This codes for CASSPESGGAGNEQFF.

The chain employs TRBV2 and TRBJ1-3; D unresolved. The V end was cut by 4 bases, the J end by 4 bases, with 5 bases between. CDR3 length: 12 amino acids. In germline, CDR1 is SNHLY, CDR2 FYNNEI. CDR3 loop: CASSVVGNTIYF. The CDR3 nucleotides are TGTGCCAGCAGTGTCGTAGGAAACACCATATATTTT.

The gene calls are TRBV6-2 or TRBV6-3 and TRBJ2-2; TRBD2 matches 7 bases. V was pared by 5 bases and J by 1 base, with 10 bases of the junction left unmatched. CDR1 and CDR2 from the germline V gene are MNHEY and SVGEGT. This CDR3 has 17 residues. CDR3 in amino acids: CASSPSWGGMNTGELFF. In DNA form, the CDR3 reads TGTGCCAGCAGTCCCTCCTGGGGGGGGATGAACACCGGGGAGCTGTTTTTT.

The chain joins TRBV6-1 to TRBJ2-5, with 9 bases aligning to TRBD2. Unmatched junction bases numbered 3, after V lost 3 bases and J lost 1 base. There are 15 residues in the CDR3. Germline CDR1 is MNHNS and CDR2 is SASEGT. The DNA for the CDR3 is TGTGCCAGCAGTGATAATAGCGGGGGCCAAGAGACCCAGTACTTC. This sequence encodes CASSDNSGGQETQYF.

The gene calls are TRBV2 and TRBJ2-2, with D tentatively TRBD2 (7 bases). CDR1 and CDR2 (germline): SNHLY, FYNNEI. This CDR3 comprises 14 residues. V was shortened by 8 bases and J by 2 bases, with 12 bases between the two germline ends. CDR3 coding DNA: TGTGCCAGCGAGAGGGGGGGTAACACCGGGGAGCTGTTTTTT. It translates to CASERGGNTGELFF.

CDR3 bases: TGTGCCAGTAGTTTAGCGGGGGTAAGGACCGGGGAGCTGTTTTTT. It specifies CASSLAGVRTGELFF. The rearrangement joins TRBV19 to TRBJ2-2, with 9 bases that match TRBD2. The junction had 6 bases not matched to a gene; V was cut back by 5 bases and J by 5 bases. Germline loops: CDR1 LNHDA, CDR2 SQIVND (reference sequence). This CDR3 is built from 15 residues.